Following are 22 T cell receptor beta chains from one sample sequenced in a study of control samples from healthy donors and cancer patients. Assay: immunoSEQ multiplex PCR; the TCRdb copy retains only in-frame clones and omits some. This table has around 180,000 clones, about nine tenths appearing once. Specimen: blood. The receptors shown here come from a woman in her thirties or forties in good health.

The rearrangement uses TRBV12-3 or TRBV12-4 and TRBJ2-7; no firm D call. The ends were cut back, 3 bases at V and 4 bases at J, with 4 bases in the middle. The CDR3 is 11 amino acids. CDR3 in amino acids: CASSFRYEQYF. The CDR3 coding sequence is TGTGCCAGCAGTTTCCGGTACGAGCAGTACTTC.

The rearrangement uses TRBV11-3 and TRBJ2-2; D call uncertain. V lost 4 bases to trimming and J lost 4 bases, with 10 bases between them. The CDR3 contains 14 residues. CDR1 SGHNT and CDR2 YENEEA come from the germline V gene. As DNA, the CDR3 is TGTGCCAGCAGCTCATACATGGGCACCGGGGAGCTGTTTTTT. It codes for CASSSYMGTGELFF.

In this sample, this clone turned up a few times. V gene TRBV3-1 (or the pseudogene TRBV3-2) combines with J gene TRBJ2-2; no definite D call. Germline loops: CDR1 LGHDT, CDR2 YNNKEL (reference sequence). Trimming removed 2 bases from V and 7 bases from J, with 5 bases in between. The CDR3 spans 12 residues. The CDR3 sequence: CASSQNVGELFF. As DNA, the CDR3 is TGTGCCAGCAGCCAAAATGTCGGGGAGCTGTTTTTT.

This clone was counted once. The rearrangement joins TRBV6-6 to TRBJ1-4; no clear D. The CDR3 consists of 14 residues. Germline assignment: CDR1 MNHNY and CDR2 SVGAGI (reference sequence). V dropped 7 bases and J dropped 5 bases, with 14 bases sitting between them. DNA of the CDR3: TGTGCCAGCACCTCGGGAGGGCCGAATGAAAAACTGTTTTTT. This codes for CASTSGGPNEKLFF.

This chain connects TRBV6-5 to TRBJ1-1, with unresolved D. Trimming took off 6 bases at V and 8 bases at J, with 10 bases between the two ends. The CDR3 has 11 residues. Per the germline V gene, CDR1 is MNHEY and CDR2 is SVGAGI. Here the CDR3 reads CASSWVLEAFF. The CDR3 coding sequence is TGTGCCAGCAGCTGGGTGTTGGAAGCTTTCTTT.

This clone appeared a single time. The J gene is TRBJ2-3, the V gene TRBV3-1 (or the pseudogene TRBV3-2); D not resolved. Trimming took off 4 bases at V and 2 bases at J, with 7 bases between the two ends. The germline gives CDR1 LGHDT, CDR2 YNNKEL (reference sequence). The CDR3 runs to 13 residues. CDR3 nucleotide sequence: TGTGCCAGCAGCCGACTTGACACAGATACGCAGTATTTT. It codes for CASSRLDTDTQYF.

J is TRBJ2-1 and V is TRBV6-6, with TRBD2 matching over 11 bases. CDR1 MNHNY and CDR2 SVGAGI come from the germline V gene (reference sequence). The CDR3 has 14 amino acids. The V and J ends lost 6 bases and 7 bases, in that order; junction bases with no gene match: 5. CDR3 in amino acids: CASRPGLAVNEQFF. As DNA, the CDR3 is TGTGCCAGCAGGCCGGGACTAGCGGTTAATGAGCAGTTCTTC.

The V call is TRBV6-5, the J call TRBJ1-3; possible D gene TRBD1, 6 bases. The V and J ends lost 0 bases and 3 bases respectively, with 9 bases between them. Germline CDR1 reads MNHEY; CDR2 reads SVGAGI. This CDR3 is 15 amino acids long. CDR3 nucleotide sequence: TGTGCCAGCAGTTACTCCGAGGGGGTTGGAAACACCATATATTTT. Its translation: CASSYSEGVGNTIYF.

The genes are TRBV9 and TRBJ1-6; D unclear. The CDR3 has 14 amino acids. Germline V gene data show CDR1 as SGDLS and CDR2 as YYNGEE. V lost 2 bases, J lost 8 bases, and 11 bases lay in between. The CDR3 spells CASSVEGADSPLHF. The CDR3 DNA reads TGTGCCAGCAGCGTTGAGGGAGCGGATTCACCCCTCCACTTT.

The chain joins TRBV5-1 to TRBJ1-1, with 10 bases matching TRBD1. Trimming took 4 bases from V and 5 from J; bases not matched to a gene: 5. The germline V gene has CDR1 SGHRS and CDR2 YFSETQ. CDR3 length equals 14 residues. The CDR3 DNA reads as TGCGCCAGCAGCCGGGACAGGGGAGGGACTGAAGCTTTCTTT. This codes for CASSRDRGGTEAFF.

This chain connects TRBV24-1 to TRBJ2-3; weak D call: TRBD1 (5 bases). V was shortened by 12 bases and J by 10 bases, with 19 bases between the two germline ends. Germline V CDR1 and CDR2: KGHDR, SFDVKD. The CDR3 is made up of 12 amino acids. CDR3 in amino acids: CAPPRQGMAQYF. For the CDR3, the DNA is TGTGCCCCGCCCCGGCAGGGTATGGCGCAGTATTTT.

J is TRBJ2-2 and V is TRBV4-2, with 12 bases fitting TRBD2. The V and J ends lost 0 bases and 7 bases, in that order; junction bases with no gene match: 6. This CDR3 region has 17 residues. The germline V gene has CDR1 LGHNA and CDR2 YNFKEQ. CDR3 region: CASSQDGLAGGFGELFF. In DNA, the CDR3 is TGTGCCAGCAGCCAAGATGGGCTAGCGGGGGGGTTCGGGGAGCTGTTTTTT.

The chain is built from TRBV27 and TRBJ1-2; TRBD1 matches at 12 bases. V trimming: 6 bases; J trimming: 4 bases; junction bases outside the gene matches: 6. CDR3 size: 15 residues. Germline CDR1 MNHEY, CDR2 SMNVEV (reference sequence). The CDR3: CASRTGTGGAYGYTF. Here the CDR3 DNA reads TGTGCCAGCAGGACCGGGACAGGGGGCGCCTATGGCTACACCTTC.

This chain joins TRBV5-1 and TRBJ1-2; TRBD1 agrees at 8 bases. After removal of 4 bases from V and 6 bases from J, the junction contained 8 bases not matched to a gene. Germline values: CDR1 SGHRS, CDR2 YFSETQ. This CDR3 spans 14 amino acids. In DNA, the CDR3 is TGCGCCAGCAGCGAGGACAGGGTGGTAGATGGCTACACCTTC. It yields the protein CASSEDRVVDGYTF.

As DNA, the CDR3 is TGTGCCAGCAGCCTAGACTCGAACTATGGCTACACCTTC. Its translation is CASSLDSNYGYTF. The rearrangement joins TRBV7-9 to TRBJ1-2; D is ambiguous. V gave up 5 bases and J gave up 2 bases, with 9 bases separating them. CDR3 length equals 13 residues. Germline V gene lookup returns CDR1 SEHNR and CDR2 FQNEAQ (reference sequence).

The chain has TRBV2 and TRBJ1-2; no clear D gene. The V gene's germline CDR1 is SNHLY and CDR2 FYNNEI. The CDR3 extends over 14 amino acids. Trimming shortened V by 7 bases and J by 5 bases, and 17 bases separated the two germline ends. CDR3 region: CASKSGGGGYGYTF. For the CDR3, the DNA is TGTGCCAGCAAGAGCGGCGGAGGAGGGTATGGCTACACCTTC.

This clone was observed a single time. The chain has TRBV5-6 and TRBJ1-2; D possibly corresponds to TRBD1 (6 bases). This CDR3 is built from 14 residues. The germline V gene encodes CDR1 SGHDT and CDR2 YYEEEE. Trimming stripped 6 bases from V and 3 bases from J, with 15 bases between. CDR3 nucleotide sequence: TGTGCCAGCAACCCTGGGGGGGGCTACTATGGCTACACCTTC. Protein sequence: CASNPGGGYYGYTF.

The chain links TRBV19 to TRBJ1-3; tentatively, D is TRBD1 (5 bases). CDR3 length equals 13 residues. CDR1 is LNHDA and CDR2 is SQIVND in the germline V gene (reference sequence). The ends were cut back, 4 bases at V and 2 bases at J, with 6 bases in the middle. For the CDR3, the DNA is TGTGCCAGTAGTAGGACACCTGGAAACACCATATATTTT. It specifies CASSRTPGNTIYF.

CDR3 sequence (DNA): TGTGCCAGCAGTTTTCCAGGGACAGGGAACTACGAGCAGTACTTC. Translated: CASSFPGTGNYEQYF. This chain links TRBV28 with TRBJ2-7, with TRBD1 matching over 9 bases. The CDR3 totals 15 residues. V was clipped by 3 bases and J by 3 bases; unmatched bases: 6. Germline CDR1 and CDR2: MDHEN and SYDVKM.

V usage is TRBV18 and J usage is TRBJ1-4; TRBD1 matches 7 bases. V was pared by 8 bases and J by 5 bases, with 5 bases of the junction left unmatched. Germline V gives CDR1 KGHSH, CDR2 LQKENI. This CDR3 has 13 amino acids. The chain's CDR3 is CASTGQRNEKLFF. The CDR3 region has the DNA TGTGCCAGCACGGGACAGCGAAATGAAAAACTGTTTTTT.

This clone has only a few counts. This chain connects TRBV10-3 to TRBJ2-3; 8 bases map to TRBD1. The CDR3 is 15 amino acids. Germline V lookup: CDR1 ENHRY, CDR2 SYGVKD. The trim removed 6 bases at V and 1 base at J, leaving 6 bases unmatched. CDR3 DNA: TGTGCCATCAGGGAACCGGGACAGGGCACAGATACGCAGTATTTT. Its translation: CAIREPGQGTDTQYF.

In this sample, this clone turned up a few times. The chain carries TRBV4-1 and TRBJ1-5, with D hard to call. The length of the CDR3 is 16 residues. The germline CDR1 and CDR2 sequences are MGHRA and YSYEKL. V gave up 1 base and J gave up 5 bases, with 15 bases separating them. CDR3 sequence (DNA): TGCGCCAGCAGCCAAGCCAATCACCGACCCGATCAGCCCCAGCATTTT. It codes for CASSQANHRPDQPQHF.